This passage covers 24 T cell receptor beta chains from one sample sequenced in a study of T cells in women clearing cervical HPV infection. Repertoires were generated with immunoSEQ multiplex PCR, while TCRdb's copy carries only in-frame clones and drops some. Here the sample table reports 30,000 to 35,000 clones. Sequenced: blood buffy coat. These receptors were obtained from a woman between 18 and 69 years old with a cervical HPV16 infection that either progressed to CIN3+ or cleared (not recorded which).

Remarks on this clone: The read ends 3 residues early relative to the CDR3; the germline J gene fills the gap. The V and J genes are TRBV30 and TRBJ2-7; 11 bases match TRBD2. V gave up 3 bases and J gave up 6 bases; unmatched junction bases: 4. The CDR3 length is 13 residues. Looked up from germline, CDR1 is GTSNPN and CDR2 is SVGIG (reference sequence). The CDR3 bases that were read are TGTGCCTGGAGGCGGACTAGCGGGTCCGAG. This encodes CAWRRTSGSE. The CDR3 in full is CAWRRTSGSEQYF.

As for this clone: The read ends 3 residues early relative to the CDR3; the germline J gene fills the gap. V and J are TRBV6-2 or TRBV6-3 and TRBJ1-5; TRBD1 is a possible D gene (5 bases). The germline V gene encodes CDR1 MNHEY and CDR2 SVGEGT. Trimming took 0 bases from V and 6 from J, leaving 9 bases between them. This CDR3 is 14 amino acids long. The chain's CDR3 is CASSYSGGGQPQHF. The CDR3 bases that were read are TGTGCCAGCAGTTACTCGGGGGGGGGTCAGCCC.

In regard to this clone: The CDR3 end lies 3 residues beyond the end of the read and is filled in from the germline J gene. The gene calls are TRBV19 and TRBJ1-1; no definite D call. There are 15 residues in the CDR3. V was shortened by 3 bases and J by 1 base, with 12 bases between the two germline ends. CDR1 is LNHDA, CDR2 SQIVND, per germline (reference sequence). CDR3 in amino acids: CASSISIGRNTEAFF. The sequenced CDR3 bases are TGTGCCAGTAGTATTTCGATAGGGCGGAACACTGAA. The full variable domain, with the rest looked up from reference TRBV19 and TRBJ1-1, is DGGITQSPKYLFRKEGQNVTLSCEQNLNHDAMYWYRQDPGQGLRLIYYSQIVNDFQKGDIAEGYSVSREKKESFPLTVTSAQKNPTAFYLCASSISIGRNTEAFFGQGTRLTVV.

As for this clone: The read ends 3 residues before the CDR3 terminus; that terminus is restored from the germline J gene. The chain uses TRBV18 and TRBJ2-7, with D possibly matching TRBD1 (6 bases). Germline V gives CDR1 KGHSH, CDR2 LQKENI. V lost 2 bases and J 2 bases, leaving 10 bases between the germline ends. CDR3 size: 14 residues. CDR3 bases read: TGTGCCAGCTCACCAGGGACAAGCACCTACGAG. Translating it yields CASSPGTSTYE. In full, the CDR3 is CASSPGTSTYEQYF.

With regard to this clone: Coverage ceases 3 residues before the CDR3 finishes, and the germline J gene fills in the end. The gene calls are TRBV19 and TRBJ1-2; D is undetermined. Germline V CDR1 and CDR2: LNHDA, SQIVND (reference sequence). This CDR3 region has 13 residues. CDR3 sequence reads: CASSMRSAYDYTF. Incomplete CDR3 DNA: TGTGCCAGTAGTATGAGAAGCGCCTACGAC.

With regard to this clone: Coverage ceases 3 residues before the CDR3 finishes, and the germline J gene fills in the end. The rearrangement joins TRBV2 to TRBJ2-7; 7 nucleotides agree with TRBD1. The CDR3 spans 13 residues. Germline lookup yields CDR1 SNHLY and CDR2 FYNNEI. V lost 4 bases, J lost 6 bases, and 6 bases stayed unmatched. CDR3 DNA (partial): TGTGCCAGCAGTGTAACTTACAGGGGCGAG. Amino acids: CASSVTYRGE. The complete CDR3 reads CASSVTYRGEQYF.

On this clone: The read gets to within 3 residues of the CDR3 end, and the germline J gene fills in the rest. The chain employs TRBV7-2 and TRBJ2-4; a weak D match, TRBD2 (7 bases). The CDR3 length is 14 residues. CDR1 is SGHTA, CDR2 FQGNSA, per germline. CDR3 DNA, as far as it was read: TGTGCCAGCAGCTTGGGGGGGGGCCAAGAGACT. It yields the protein CASSLGGGQET. The entire CDR3 protein is CASSLGGGQETQYF.

In regard to this clone: The sample contains more than one DNA sequence encoding this CDR3. Incomplete CDR3 DNA: TGTGCCAGTAGTAAGGGGGAAGGCGGTCTTCCCTCTGGAAACACC. It yields the protein CASSKGEGGLPSGNT. From start to end, the CDR3 is CASSKGEGGLPSGNTIYF. The chain recombines TRBV19 with TRBJ1-3; TRBD1 might be the D (6 bases). The read terminates 3 residues before the CDR3 end, so the remaining end is supplied by the germline J gene. Deletions cut 4 bases from V and 0 bases from J, with 19 bases between. This CDR3 spans 18 amino acids. From germline, CDR1 is LNHDA and CDR2 SQIVND (reference sequence).

As concerns this clone: The read is 3 residues too short to cover the CDR3 end, so that end is filled in from the germline J gene. This chain joins TRBV18 and TRBJ2-5; possible D gene TRBD1, 5 bases. Germline assignment: CDR1 KGHSH and CDR2 LQKENI. V was shortened by 0 bases and J by 5 bases, with 13 bases between the two germline ends. The CDR3 has 15 residues. The CDR3 bases that were read are TGTGCCAGCTCACCACCATCGACAGCCAAGGAGACC. It specifies CASSPPSTAKET. The whole CDR3 sequence is CASSPPSTAKETQYF. The variable domain in full, completed from reference TRBV18 and TRBJ2-5, reads NAGVMQNPRHLVRRRGQEARLRCSPMKGHSHVYWYRQLPEEGLKFMVYLQKENIIDESGMPKERFSAEFPKEGPSILRIQQVVRGDSAAYFCASSPPSTAKETQYFGPGTRLLVL.

Considering frequency, this clone is medium-sized. The CDR3 goes on 3 residues after the read ends, and that part is filled in from the germline J gene. The chain couples TRBV19 to TRBJ2-5; 10 positions match TRBD2. This CDR3 region has 15 residues. Germline assignment: CDR1 LNHDA and CDR2 SQIVND (reference sequence). The junction had 4 bases not matched to a gene; V was cut back by 1 base and J by 5 bases. The part of the CDR3 DNA that was read is TGTGCCAGTAGTATAGCTAGCGGGAGAGTCGAGACC. Translation: CASSIASGRVET. The whole CDR3 region reads CASSIASGRVETQYF.

Concerning this clone: The CDR3 end lies 3 residues beyond the end of the read and is filled in from the germline J gene. The J gene is TRBJ2-7, the V gene TRBV20-1; tentatively, D is TRBD2 (7 bases). Trimming removed 8 bases from V and 2 bases from J, with 16 bases in between. The CDR3 extends over 13 amino acids. Germline CDR1 reads DFQATT; CDR2 reads SNEGSKA (reference sequence). The sequenced CDR3 bases are TGCAGTCCGGGGGGAGGACAGACCTACGAG. Translating gives CSPGGGQTYE. The CDR3 in full is CSPGGGQTYEQYF.

With respect to this clone: Read sequence stops 3 residues before the CDR3 end, and the germline J gene provides the missing end. This chain links TRBV12-3 or TRBV12-4 with TRBJ1-4; possibly TRBD1 for D (6 bases). This CDR3 comprises 14 residues. The V gene lost 6 bases and the J gene lost 8 bases, with 16 bases spanning the gap. The covered CDR3 bases are TGTGCCAGCAGACTCGGCAGGGGCTTCGAAAAA. Translating it yields CASRLGRGFEK. The whole CDR3 sequence reads CASRLGRGFEKLFF.

Concerning this clone itself: The CDR3 end falls 3 residues outside the read, so it is completed with the germline J gene. Other DNA sequences in the sample encode the same CDR3. This chain uses TRBV19 with TRBJ1-1; the match to TRBD1 covers 7 bases. The germline CDR1 and CDR2 sequences are LNHDA and SQIVND (reference sequence). This CDR3 is built from 14 residues. Losses at the gene ends were 7 bases for V and 1 base for J; bases not matched to a gene: 6. CDR3 region: CASTPTGRNTEAFF. Partial CDR3 DNA: TGTGCCAGTACACCGACAGGGAGGAACACTGAA.

About this clone: The missing CDR3 end, 3 residues past where the read stops, is filled in from the germline J gene. The chain employs TRBV30 and TRBJ2-1; 12 bases line up with TRBD2. Germline V lookup: CDR1 GTSNPN, CDR2 SVGIG (reference sequence). This CDR3 region has 15 residues. Losses at the gene ends were 4 bases for V and 1 base for J; bases not matched to a gene: 2. The part of the CDR3 DNA that was read is TGTGCCTGGACTAGCGGGGGGGCATCCTACAATGAG. As protein: CAWTSGGASYNE. The CDR3, in full, reads CAWTSGGASYNEQFF.

The DNA read from the CDR3 is TGCAGCGTAGGACAGGAGGGGAATTCACCC. Translated: CSVGQEGNSP. The full CDR3 protein is CSVGQEGNSPLHF. V gene TRBV29-1 combines with J gene TRBJ1-6, with TRBD1 matching 7 bases. The read ends 3 residues before the CDR3 terminus; that terminus is restored from the germline J gene. The CDR3 is made up of 13 amino acids. The V segment lost 6 bases and the J segment 7 bases; nucleotides outside the gene matches: 6. Germline loops: CDR1 SQVTM, CDR2 ANQGSEA.

Worth noting for this clone: With the read ending 3 residues before the CDR3 end, the germline J gene is used to fill in that end. The genes are TRBV30 and TRBJ2-3; D unclear. Trimming shortened V by 2 bases and J by 4 bases, and 4 bases separated the two germline ends. CDR3 length equals 11 residues. Looked up from germline, CDR1 is GTSNPN and CDR2 is SVGIG (reference sequence). This CDR3 is CAWSPADTQYF. Incomplete CDR3 DNA: TGTGCCTGGAGTCCGGCAGATACG. Together with reference TRBV30 and TRBJ2-3, the CDR3 gives the full variable domain: SQTIHQWPATLVQPVGSPLSLECTVEGTSNPNLYWYRQAAGRGLQLLFYSVGIGQISSEVPQNLSASRPQDRQFILSSKKLLLSDSGFYLCAWSPADTQYFGPGTRLTVL.

Concerning this clone: The CDR3 is cut off 3 residues early in the read; its end comes from the germline J gene. The genes are TRBV11-2 and TRBJ1-2; the match to TRBD1 covers 9 bases. J lost 2 bases, V lost 5 bases, and 6 bases had no gene match. CDR3 length: 15 residues. Germline-derived CDR1 and CDR2 are SGHAT and FQNNGV. CDR3 DNA (partial): TGTGCCAGCAGCCTGGGACAGGGTTGGAACTATGGC. This sequence encodes CASSLGQGWNYG. The CDR3 as a whole reads CASSLGQGWNYGYTF. The complete variable domain, with remaining parts taken from reference TRBV11-2 and TRBJ1-2, reads EAGVAQSPRYKIIEKRQSVAFWCNPISGHATLYWYQQILGQGPKLLIQFQNNGVVDDSQLPKDRFSAERLKGVDSTLKIQPAKLEDSAVYLCASSLGQGWNYGYTFGSGTRLTVV.

About this clone: The CDR3 extends 3 residues past the end of the read, so its final part is completed from the germline J gene. This chain uses TRBV5-1 with TRBJ1-1; D is ambiguous. With 5 bases removed from V and 0 bases from J, the gap between germline ends came to 8 bases. The CDR3 sequence is 13 residues long. Germline-derived CDR1 and CDR2 are SGHRS and YFSETQ. CDR3 DNA (partial): TGCGCCAGCAGTTTCGGGTTGAACACTGAA. Translating it yields CASSFGLNTE. The whole CDR3 sequence reads CASSFGLNTEAFF.

Concerning this clone itself: The read finishes 3 residues shy of the CDR3 end, and the germline J gene is used to complete it. J is TRBJ2-7 and V is TRBV7-9; D might be TRBD2 (7 bases). This CDR3 contains 15 residues. Per germline, CDR1 SEHNR and CDR2 FQNEAQ (reference sequence). Between the trimmed V and J ends, which lost 1 base and 2 bases, there was a span of 12 bases. CDR3 DNA (partial): TGTGCCAGCAGCTTAGAGGGGGGGGGAACCTACGAG. It codes for CASSLEGGGTYE. The full CDR3 protein reads CASSLEGGGTYEQYF.

Worth noting for this clone: The read ends 3 residues early relative to the CDR3; the germline J gene fills the gap. The genes are TRBV10-2 and TRBJ2-7; D remains unclear. The CDR3 is 11 amino acids. Germline assignment: CDR1 WSHSY and CDR2 SAAADI. Trimming took 6 bases from V and 2 from J, leaving 5 bases between them. The CDR3 protein is CASSSAYEQYF. CDR3 DNA, as far as it was read: TGCGCCAGCAGCTCAGCCTACGAG.

Turning to this clone: The read falls 3 residues short of the CDR3 end, and the missing part is taken from the germline J gene. The chain recombines TRBV7-9 with TRBJ2-3; D remains unclear. V lost 1 base and J 5 bases, leaving 13 bases between the germline ends. Germline CDR1 SEHNR, CDR2 FQNEAQ (reference sequence). This CDR3 region has 15 residues. The CDR3 here is CASSLGDGLGDTQYF. Partial CDR3 DNA: TGTGCCAGCAGCTTAGGAGACGGCCTAGGAGATACG.

As regards this clone: Coverage ceases 3 residues before the CDR3 finishes, and the germline J gene fills in the end. The chain employs TRBV7-9 and TRBJ2-3; TRBD2 might be the D (6 bases). The CDR3 consists of 14 residues. Trimming pared 5 bases from V and 0 bases from J, leaving 9 bases between. Germline CDR1 SEHNR, CDR2 FQNEAQ (reference sequence). The CDR3 loop reads CASSPGGSTDTQYF. The covered CDR3 bases are TGTGCCAGCAGCCCAGGAGGGAGCACAGATACG.

About this clone itself: The sequence runs out 3 residues before the end of the CDR3; the remainder is reconstructed from the germline J gene. The chain has TRBV5-1 and TRBJ1-4, with TRBD1 as a possible D gene (5 bases). The CDR3 consists of 16 residues. CDR1 and CDR2 (germline): SGHRS, YFSETQ. CDR3 DNA, as far as it was read: TGCGCCAGCAGCTTGAGACCGGGCTCTGGGGCCAACGTA. Translated, it gives CASSLRPGSGANV. The complete CDR3 protein is CASSLRPGSGANVLFF. The full variable domain, its missing parts supplied by reference TRBV5-1 and TRBJ1-4, is KAGVTQTPRYLIKTRGQQVTLSCSPISGHRSVSWYQQTPGQGLQFLFEYFSETQRNKGNFPGRFSGRQFSNSRSEMNVSTLELGDSALYLCASSLRPGSGANVLFFGSGTQLSVL.

Turning to this clone: Coverage ceases 3 residues before the CDR3 finishes, and the germline J gene fills in the end. The rearrangement links TRBV7-3 to TRBJ2-5; 7 bases agree with TRBD2. J lost 2 bases, V lost 8 bases, and 5 bases had no gene match. This CDR3 contains 13 residues. Germline loops: CDR1 SGHTA, CDR2 FQGTGA. CDR3 DNA, as far as it was read: TGTGCCAGCTCAGGCGGGAGTCAAGAGACC. Translated, it gives CASSGGSQET. From start to end, the CDR3 is CASSGGSQETQYF.